Listed below are T cell receptor beta chains from one sample, sequenced in a study of T-cell memory formation after mild COVID-19. Using its own MiXCR run on the 5' RACE reads, TCRdb lists one record per CDR3 protein. The data show over 450,000 distinct CDR3 sequences, with approximately 20% seen just once and approximately 12% held by the top ten. Source material: PBMCs or a T cell subset sorted from them (not recorded which). These receptor sequences come from an adult woman who had mild COVID-19 (a few samples of this study predate the infection). Cell type and time point are not known. Each CDR3 is given with its conserved first and last residue. Each record gives: D gene, clone size, V gene, J gene, CDR3 protein, CDR3 DNA. A D gene is named only where the DNA matches it firmly. Only part of the rows carry a size: once, few, many, or a class if the clone is expanded.

d_gene: NA; abundance: many; v_gene: TRBV12-3/TRBV12-4; j_gene: TRBJ2-3; CDR3aa: CASSLVFTDTQYF; CDR3nt: TGTGCCAGCAGTTTAGTTTTTACAGATACGCAGTATTTT
d_gene: NA; abundance: few; v_gene: TRBV20-1; j_gene: TRBJ1-6; CDR3aa: CSAALSLSDNSPLHF; CDR3nt: TGCAGTGCTGCACTTAGTCTATCGGATAATTCACCCCTCCACTTT
d_gene: NA; abundance: few; v_gene: TRBV7-2; j_gene: TRBJ2-1; CDR3aa: CASSRVASSYNEQFF; CDR3nt: TGTGCCAGCAGCCGTGTAGCGTCCTCCTACAATGAGCAGTTCTTC
d_gene: TRBD1; abundance: few; v_gene: TRBV27; j_gene: TRBJ2-1; CDR3aa: CASSPRTGEGKQFF; CDR3nt: TGTGCCAGCAGTCCAAGGACAGGGGAAGGGAAGCAGTTCTTC
d_gene: NA; abundance: few; v_gene: TRBV7-3; j_gene: TRBJ2-5; CDR3aa: CASSPLGGVETQYF; CDR3nt: TGTGCCAGCAGCCCACTTGGAGGTGTTGAGACCCAGTACTTC
d_gene: NA; abundance: NA; v_gene: TRBV5-1; j_gene: TRBJ2-3; CDR3aa: CASSLTPAADTQYF; CDR3nt: TGCGCCAGCAGCTTGACCCCCGCGGCAGATACGCAGTATTTT
d_gene: NA; abundance: many; v_gene: TRBV5-1; j_gene: TRBJ2-1; CDR3aa: CASSLADEQFF; CDR3nt: TGCGCCAGCAGCTTGGCGGATGAGCAGTTCTTC
d_gene: NA; abundance: many; v_gene: TRBV12-3/TRBV12-4; j_gene: TRBJ1-2; CDR3aa: CASSLDTGYTF; CDR3nt: TGTGCCAGCAGCCTTGATACAGGCTACACCTTC
d_gene: NA; abundance: NA; v_gene: TRBV5-1; j_gene: TRBJ2-3; CDR3aa: CASSLDADTQYF; CDR3nt: TGCGCCAGCAGCTTGGACGCAGATACGCAGTATTTT
d_gene: TRBD2; abundance: few; v_gene: TRBV6-2/TRBV6-3; j_gene: TRBJ2-1; CDR3aa: CASSYSTSGRVLGEQFF; CDR3nt: TGTGCCAGCAGTTATTCTACTAGCGGAAGGGTATTGGGTGAGCAGTTCTTC
d_gene: NA; abundance: few; v_gene: TRBV7-9; j_gene: TRBJ2-5; CDR3aa: CASSRTFTGQQETQYF; CDR3nt: TGTGCCAGCAGCCGGACCTTTACCGGGCAACAAGAGACCCAGTACTTC
d_gene: NA; abundance: NA; v_gene: TRBV30; j_gene: TRBJ1-2; CDR3aa: CAWSVGTGLYGYTF; CDR3nt: TGTGCCTGGAGTGTAGGGACGGGGCTCTATGGCTACACCTTC
d_gene: TRBD2; abundance: NA; v_gene: TRBV20-1; j_gene: TRBJ2-7; CDR3aa: CSARPNSLRGRAYEQYF; CDR3nt: TGCAGTGCTAGACCCAACTCTCTCCGCGGGAGGGCCTACGAGCAGTACTTC
d_gene: NA; abundance: NA; v_gene: TRBV27; j_gene: TRBJ1-5; CDR3aa: CASRPGTGPLWPQHF; CDR3nt: TGTGCCAGCAGACCCGGGACCGGGCCACTCTGGCCCCAGCATTTT
d_gene: NA; abundance: NA; v_gene: TRBV28; j_gene: TRBJ2-1; CDR3aa: CASSLYITAEDNEQFF; CDR3nt: TGTGCCAGCAGTTTATACATAACCGCTGAGGACAATGAGCAGTTCTTC
d_gene: NA; abundance: few; v_gene: TRBV30; j_gene: TRBJ1-2; CDR3aa: CAYHRTANGYTF; CDR3nt: TGTGCCTACCACAGGACGGCTAATGGCTACACCTTC
d_gene: NA; abundance: few; v_gene: TRBV7-8; j_gene: TRBJ1-5; CDR3aa: CASSLVLDINQPQHF; CDR3nt: TGTGCCAGCAGCTTAGTGTTAGACATTAATCAGCCCCAGCATTTT
d_gene: NA; abundance: once; v_gene: TRBV5-1; j_gene: TRBJ1-2; CDR3aa: CASSLAYSNYGYTF; CDR3nt: TGCGCCAGCAGCTTGGCCTACAGTAACTATGGCTACACCTTC
d_gene: TRBD2; abundance: NA; v_gene: TRBV11-2; j_gene: TRBJ2-7; CDR3aa: CASSFYSGDIYEQYF; CDR3nt: TGTGCCAGCAGCTTTTATAGCGGGGACATCTACGAGCAGTACTTC
d_gene: NA; abundance: few; v_gene: TRBV5-4; j_gene: TRBJ1-2; CDR3aa: CASSFPRSGPTINYGYTF; CDR3nt: TGTGCCAGCAGCTTTCCTCGATCCGGGCCGACTATTAACTATGGCTACACCTTC
d_gene: NA; abundance: few; v_gene: TRBV15; j_gene: TRBJ2-2; CDR3aa: CATSRARRGSNTGELFF; CDR3nt: TGTGCCACCAGCAGAGCCCGGCGGGGCTCTAACACCGGGGAGCTGTTTTTT
d_gene: NA; abundance: NA; v_gene: TRBV7-9; j_gene: TRBJ2-3; CDR3aa: CASSLTAADTQYF; CDR3nt: TGTGCCAGCAGCTTAACGGCAGCGGATACGCAGTATTTT
d_gene: TRBD2; abundance: few; v_gene: TRBV14; j_gene: TRBJ2-1; CDR3aa: CASSHGLAGGKPYNEQFF; CDR3nt: TGTGCCAGCAGCCACGGACTAGCGGGAGGCAAACCGTACAATGAGCAGTTCTTC
d_gene: NA; abundance: few; v_gene: TRBV6-5; j_gene: TRBJ2-7; CDR3aa: CASSQSGGGFYEQYF; CDR3nt: TGTGCCAGCAGCCAATCCGGCGGGGGCTTTTACGAGCAGTACTTC
d_gene: TRBD1; abundance: NA; v_gene: TRBV7-9; j_gene: TRBJ1-1; CDR3aa: CASRGSTGAANTEAFF; CDR3nt: TGTGCCAGCAGAGGGTCGACAGGGGCGGCGAACACTGAAGCTTTCTTT
d_gene: NA; abundance: few; v_gene: TRBV9; j_gene: TRBJ2-7; CDR3aa: CASSVESHSYEQYF; CDR3nt: TGTGCCAGCAGCGTAGAGAGTCACTCCTACGAGCAGTACTTC
d_gene: TRBD1; abundance: few; v_gene: TRBV11-2; j_gene: TRBJ2-7; CDR3aa: CASSLGGDRGYEQYF; CDR3nt: TGTGCCAGCAGCTTGGGAGGGGACAGGGGCTACGAGCAGTACTTC
d_gene: NA; abundance: few; v_gene: TRBV6-5; j_gene: TRBJ2-7; CDR3aa: CASSSSGLEQYF; CDR3nt: TGTGCCAGCAGTTCGTCAGGGTTGGAGCAGTACTTC
d_gene: NA; abundance: few; v_gene: TRBV7-2; j_gene: TRBJ2-3; CDR3aa: CASSLAQADTQYF; CDR3nt: TGTGCCAGCAGCTTAGCGCAGGCAGATACGCAGTATTTT
d_gene: NA; abundance: once; v_gene: TRBV15; j_gene: TRBJ2-7; CDR3aa: CATSRDRTGEQYF; CDR3nt: TGTGCCACCAGCAGAGATAGGACTGGAGAGCAGTACTTC